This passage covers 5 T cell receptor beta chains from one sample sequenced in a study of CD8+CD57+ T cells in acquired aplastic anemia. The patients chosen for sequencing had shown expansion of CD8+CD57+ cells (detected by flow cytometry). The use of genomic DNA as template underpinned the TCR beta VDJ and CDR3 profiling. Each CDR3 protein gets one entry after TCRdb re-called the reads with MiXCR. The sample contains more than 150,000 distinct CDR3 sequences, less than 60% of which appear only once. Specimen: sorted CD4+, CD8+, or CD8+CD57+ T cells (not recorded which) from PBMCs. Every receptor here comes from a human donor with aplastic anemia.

The CDR3 loop is CASSQDPVFMDAITEAFF. The CDR3 bases are TGTGCCAGCAGCCAAGATCCAGTTTTTATGGACGCGATCACTGAAGCTTTCTTT. The chain combines TRBV3-1 with TRBJ1-1; D call uncertain. Germline values: CDR1 LGHDT, CDR2 YNNKEL (reference sequence). This CDR3 region has 18 residues. V lost 0 bases to trimming and J lost 4 bases, with 21 bases between them.

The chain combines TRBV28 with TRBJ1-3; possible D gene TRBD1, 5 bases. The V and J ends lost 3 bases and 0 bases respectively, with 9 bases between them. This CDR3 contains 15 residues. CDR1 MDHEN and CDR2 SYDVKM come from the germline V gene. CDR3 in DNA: TGTGCCAGCAGTTTGGACACCCGCTCTGGAAACACCATATATTTT. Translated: CASSLDTRSGNTIYF.

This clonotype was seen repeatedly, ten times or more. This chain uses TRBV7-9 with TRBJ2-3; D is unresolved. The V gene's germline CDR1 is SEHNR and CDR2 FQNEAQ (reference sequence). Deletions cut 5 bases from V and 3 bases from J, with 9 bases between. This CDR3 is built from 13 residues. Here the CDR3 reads CASSAQGTDTQYF. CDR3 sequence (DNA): TGTGCCAGCAGCGCGCAAGGAACAGATACGCAGTATTTT.

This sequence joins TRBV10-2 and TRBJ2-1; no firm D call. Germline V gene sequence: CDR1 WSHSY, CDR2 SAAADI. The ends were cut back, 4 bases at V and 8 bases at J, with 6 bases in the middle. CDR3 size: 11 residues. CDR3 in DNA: TGCGCCAGCAGTGGGGTCTATGAGCAGTTCTTC. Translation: CASSGVYEQFF.

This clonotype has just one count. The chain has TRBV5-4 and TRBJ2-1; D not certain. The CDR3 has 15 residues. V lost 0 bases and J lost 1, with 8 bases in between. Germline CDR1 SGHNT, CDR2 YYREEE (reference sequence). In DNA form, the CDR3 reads TGTGCCAGCAGCTTGGCAGGAGAGTCCTACAATGAGCAGTTCTTC. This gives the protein CASSLAGESYNEQFF. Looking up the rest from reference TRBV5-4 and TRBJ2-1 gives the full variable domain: ETGVTQSPTHLIKTRGQQVTLRCSSQSGHNTVSWYQQALGQGPQFIFQYYREEENGRGNFPPRFSGLQFPNYSSELNVNALELDDSALYLCASSLAGESYNEQFFGPGTRLTVL.